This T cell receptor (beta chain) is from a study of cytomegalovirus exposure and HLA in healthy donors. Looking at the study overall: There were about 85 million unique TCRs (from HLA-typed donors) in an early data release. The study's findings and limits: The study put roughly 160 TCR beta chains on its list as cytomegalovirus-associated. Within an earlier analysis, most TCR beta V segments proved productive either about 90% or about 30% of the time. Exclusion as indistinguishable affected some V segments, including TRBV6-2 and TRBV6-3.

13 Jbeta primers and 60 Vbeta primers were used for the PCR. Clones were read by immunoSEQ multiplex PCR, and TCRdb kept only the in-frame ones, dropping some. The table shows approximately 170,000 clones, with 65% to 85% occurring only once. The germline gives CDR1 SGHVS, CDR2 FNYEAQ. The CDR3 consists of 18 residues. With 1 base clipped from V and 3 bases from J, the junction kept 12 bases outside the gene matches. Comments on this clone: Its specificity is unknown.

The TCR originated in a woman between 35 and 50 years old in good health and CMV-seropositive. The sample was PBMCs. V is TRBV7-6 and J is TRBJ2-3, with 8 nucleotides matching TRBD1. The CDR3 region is CASSLEPPQGAGTDTQYF. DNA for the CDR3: TGTGCCAGCAGCTTAGAACCCCCCCAGGGGGCTGGTACAGATACGCAGTATTTT.